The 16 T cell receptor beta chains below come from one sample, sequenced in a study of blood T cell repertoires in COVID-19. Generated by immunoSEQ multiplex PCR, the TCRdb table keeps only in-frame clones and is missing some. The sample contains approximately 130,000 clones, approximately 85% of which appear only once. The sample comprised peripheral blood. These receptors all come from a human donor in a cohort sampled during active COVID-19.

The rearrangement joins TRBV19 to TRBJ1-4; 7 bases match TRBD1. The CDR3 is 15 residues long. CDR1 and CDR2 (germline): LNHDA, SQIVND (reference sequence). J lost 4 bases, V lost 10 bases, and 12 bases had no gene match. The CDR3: CATEDRAAINEKLFF. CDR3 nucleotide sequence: TGTGCCACCGAAGACAGGGCGGCTATTAATGAAAAACTGTTTTTT. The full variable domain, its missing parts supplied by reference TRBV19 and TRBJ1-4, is DGGITQSPKYLFRKEGQNVTLSCEQNLNHDAMYWYRQDPGQGLRLIYYSQIVNDFQKGDIAEGYSVSREKKESFPLTVTSAQKNPTAFYLCATEDRAAINEKLFFGSGTQLSVL.

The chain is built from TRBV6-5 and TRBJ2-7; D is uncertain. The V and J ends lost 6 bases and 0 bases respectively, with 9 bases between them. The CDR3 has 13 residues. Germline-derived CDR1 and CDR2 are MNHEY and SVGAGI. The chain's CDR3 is CASRPTYSYEQYF. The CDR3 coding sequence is TGTGCCAGCAGACCAACATACTCCTACGAGCAGTACTTC.

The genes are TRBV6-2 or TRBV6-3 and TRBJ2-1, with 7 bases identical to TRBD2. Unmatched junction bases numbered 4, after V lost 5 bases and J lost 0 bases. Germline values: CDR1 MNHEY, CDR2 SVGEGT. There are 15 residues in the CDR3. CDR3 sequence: CASSPRDYSYNEQFF. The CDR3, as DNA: TGTGCCAGCAGTCCCCGGGACTACTCCTACAATGAGCAGTTCTTC.

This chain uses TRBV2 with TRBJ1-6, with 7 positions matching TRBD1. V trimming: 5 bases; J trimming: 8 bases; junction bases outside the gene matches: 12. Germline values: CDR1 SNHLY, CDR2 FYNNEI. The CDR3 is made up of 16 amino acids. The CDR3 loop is CASSKFDRVRDSPLHF. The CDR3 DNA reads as TGTGCCAGCAGTAAATTCGACAGGGTTAGAGATTCACCCCTCCACTTT.

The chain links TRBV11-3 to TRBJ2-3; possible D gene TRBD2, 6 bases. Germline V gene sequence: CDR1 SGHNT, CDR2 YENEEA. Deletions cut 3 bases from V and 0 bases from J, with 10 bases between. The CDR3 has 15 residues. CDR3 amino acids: CASSFGSGSTDTQYF. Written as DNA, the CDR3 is TGTGCCAGCAGCTTCGGAAGCGGGAGCACAGATACGCAGTATTTT. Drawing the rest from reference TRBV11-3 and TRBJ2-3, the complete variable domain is EAGVVQSPRYKIIEKKQPVAFWCNPISGHNTLYWYLQNLGQGPELLIRYENEEAVDDSQLPKDRFSAERLKGVDSTLKIQPAELGDSAVYLCASSFGSGSTDTQYFGPGTRLTVL.

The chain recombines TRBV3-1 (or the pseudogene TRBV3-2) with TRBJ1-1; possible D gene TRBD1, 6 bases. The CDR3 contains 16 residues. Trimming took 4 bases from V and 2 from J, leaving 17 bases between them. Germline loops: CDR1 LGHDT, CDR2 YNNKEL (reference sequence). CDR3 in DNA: TGTGCCAGCAGCCCCATGGGGACAACCCCAAACACTGAAGCTTTCTTT. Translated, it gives CASSPMGTTPNTEAFF.

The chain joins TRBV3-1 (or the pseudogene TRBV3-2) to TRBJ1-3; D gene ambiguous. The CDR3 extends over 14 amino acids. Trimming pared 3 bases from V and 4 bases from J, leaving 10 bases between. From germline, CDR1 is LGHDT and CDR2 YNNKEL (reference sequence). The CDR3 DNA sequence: TGTGCCAGCAGCCATTTAACAGCCGGAAACACCATATATTTT. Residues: CASSHLTAGNTIYF.

In DNA form, the CDR3 reads TGTGCCAGCAGCTTGACAGGGTACAATTCACCCCTCCACTTT. This sequence encodes CASSLTGYNSPLHF. The gene calls are TRBV5-4 and TRBJ1-6, with D perhaps TRBD1 (6 bases). The CDR3 runs to 14 residues. V was cut by 1 base and J by 7 bases, with 9 bases left in between. Per the germline V gene, CDR1 is SGHNT and CDR2 is YYREEE (reference sequence).

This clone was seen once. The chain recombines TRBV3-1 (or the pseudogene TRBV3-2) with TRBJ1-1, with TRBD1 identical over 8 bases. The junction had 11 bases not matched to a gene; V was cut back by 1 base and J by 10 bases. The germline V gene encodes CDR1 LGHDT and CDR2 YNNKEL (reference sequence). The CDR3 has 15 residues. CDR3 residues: CASSQGGTGFIGAFF. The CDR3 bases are TGTGCCAGCAGCCAAGGCGGGACAGGATTCATCGGAGCTTTCTTT.

CDR3 coding DNA: TGTGCCAGCAGCAGAGAACAGGGAAGAGGGGAGACCCAGTACTTC. As protein: CASSREQGRGETQYF. This chain links TRBV11-2 with TRBJ2-5; D possibly corresponds to TRBD1 (6 bases). V lost 5 bases and J 5 bases, leaving 18 bases between the germline ends. This CDR3 is 15 amino acids long. Germline assignment: CDR1 SGHAT and CDR2 FQNNGV.

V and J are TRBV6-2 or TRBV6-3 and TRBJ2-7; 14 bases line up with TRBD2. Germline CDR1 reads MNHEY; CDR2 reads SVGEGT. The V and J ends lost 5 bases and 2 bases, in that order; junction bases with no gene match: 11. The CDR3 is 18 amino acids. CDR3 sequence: CASSQTSGRAGGTYEQYV. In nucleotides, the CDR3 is TGTGCCAGCAGTCAGACTAGCGGGAGGGCCGGTGGGACCTACGAGCAGTACGTC.

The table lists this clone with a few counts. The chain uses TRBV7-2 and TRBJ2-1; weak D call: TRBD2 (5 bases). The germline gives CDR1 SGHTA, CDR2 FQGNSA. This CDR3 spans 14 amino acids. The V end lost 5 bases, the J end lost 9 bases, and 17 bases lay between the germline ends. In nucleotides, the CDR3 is TGTGCCAGCAGCCGCGCGGTCGGCCGGGGTGAGCAGTTCTTC. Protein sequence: CASSRAVGRGEQFF. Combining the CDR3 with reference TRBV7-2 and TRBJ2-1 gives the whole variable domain GAGVSQSPSNKVTEKGKDVELRCDPISGHTALYWYRQSLGQGLEFLIYFQGNSAPDKSGLPSDRFSAERTGGSVSTLTIQRTQQEDSAVYLCASSRAVGRGEQFFGPGTRLTVL.

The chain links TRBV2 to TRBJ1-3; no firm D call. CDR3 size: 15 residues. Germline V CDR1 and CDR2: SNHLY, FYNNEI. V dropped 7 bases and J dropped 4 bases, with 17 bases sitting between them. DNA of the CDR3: TGTGCCAGCACCCTACGGTCCGCGGTAGGAAACACCATATATTTT. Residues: CASTLRSAVGNTIYF. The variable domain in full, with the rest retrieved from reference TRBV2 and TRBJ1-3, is EPEVTQTPSHQVTQMGQEVILRCVPISNHLYFYWYRQILGQKVEFLVSFYNNEISEKSEIFDDQFSVERPDGSNFTLKIRSTKLEDSAMYFCASTLRSAVGNTIYFGEGSWLTVV.

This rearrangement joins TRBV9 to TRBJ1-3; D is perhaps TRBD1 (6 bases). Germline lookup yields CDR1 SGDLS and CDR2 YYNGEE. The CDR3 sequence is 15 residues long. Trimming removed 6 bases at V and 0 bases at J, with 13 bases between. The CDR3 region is CASTSEGVSGNTIYF. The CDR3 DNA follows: TGTGCCAGCACCTCCGAGGGGGTCTCTGGAAACACCATATATTTT. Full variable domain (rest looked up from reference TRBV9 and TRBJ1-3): DSGVTQTPKHLITATGQRVTLRCSPRSGDLSVYWYQQSLDQGLQFLIQYYNGEERAKGNILERFSAQQFPDLHSELNLSSLELGDSALYFCASTSEGVSGNTIYFGEGSWLTVV.

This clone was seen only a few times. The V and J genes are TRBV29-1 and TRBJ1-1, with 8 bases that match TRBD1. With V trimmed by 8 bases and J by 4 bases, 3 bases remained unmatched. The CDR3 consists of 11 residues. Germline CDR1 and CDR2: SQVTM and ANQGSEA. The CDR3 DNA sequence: TGCAGCCCTGGACAGGGCACTGAAGCTTTCTTT. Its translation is CSPGQGTEAFF.

CDR3 coding DNA: TGCGCCAGCAGCGGCCCCCCCTCCTACAATGAGCAGTTCTTC. Its translation is CASSGPPSYNEQFF. V and J are TRBV5-1 and TRBJ2-1; D is ambiguous. This CDR3 region has 14 residues. Trimming removed 4 bases at V and 0 bases at J, with 8 bases between. Germline loops: CDR1 SGHRS, CDR2 YFSETQ.